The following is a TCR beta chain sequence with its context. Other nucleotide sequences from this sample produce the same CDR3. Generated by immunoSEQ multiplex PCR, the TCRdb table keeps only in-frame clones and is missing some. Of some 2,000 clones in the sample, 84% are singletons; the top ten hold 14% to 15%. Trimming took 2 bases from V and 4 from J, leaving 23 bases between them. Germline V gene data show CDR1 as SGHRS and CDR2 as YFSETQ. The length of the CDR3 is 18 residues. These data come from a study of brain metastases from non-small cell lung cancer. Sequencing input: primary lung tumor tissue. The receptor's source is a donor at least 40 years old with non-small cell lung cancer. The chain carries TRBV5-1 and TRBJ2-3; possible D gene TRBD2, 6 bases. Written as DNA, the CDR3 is TGCGCCAGCAGCTTAGAAGGACTACAAGGAGAAGGCCCAGATACGCAGTATTTT. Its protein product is CASSLEGLQGEGPDTQYF.